This T cell receptor (beta chain) is drawn from a study of human T cells and chemical hapten exposure (dated by TCRdb to about 2021). Notes on the research overall: For sensitization, 2% DPC in acetone was applied to a roughly 2 cm by roughly 2 cm area of upper inner arm skin. Weekly therapeutic DPC doses were additionally applied to the scalp of patients throughout the roughly 23-week study period. Patch testing on the upper back used Finn chambers containing 0.01% DPC, with scoring done after 6 days according to International Contact Dermatitis Research Group standards. The patient cohort, mostly female, included alopecia areata with under or over 50% scalp involvement, alopecia totalis and alopecia universalis. Libraries were pooled for sequencing, and per-sample TCR yields varied mainly because of small differences in library volumes within the pool. The study tracked peripheral blood TCR repertoire changes in vivo during primary and secondary sensitization to the hapten diphenylcyclopropenone (DPC) in alopecia patients. Patient blood was sampled pre-sensitization (week 0) and at 2, 6 and about 24 weeks after DPC sensitization. About 27 alopecia patients gave blood for TCR sequencing at one to four time points (pre-sensitization, 2, 6 and 24 weeks). Summary of the overall study and its limitations: The number of PT1 expanded TCRs positively correlated with patch test score, significant at thresholds 8, 16 and 32 but not 4. Repeated subsampling changed both the strength of the expansion versus patch-test correlation and the threshold at which the correlation became significant. All patients had alopecia, a presumed autoimmune disease, so their immune response might differ from that of healthy individuals. DPC sensitization did not change how many TCRs were above 1 in 1000 frequency, and no evidence was found of alterations in global repertoire structure. Compared with pre-sensitization or healthy control sets, expanded TCRs formed significantly more large CDR3 similarity clusters, which is consistent with antigen-driven responses.

The time point label, as the study defines it: patch test 2, 6 weeks after DPC sensitization. What this sample's treatment or condition label stands for: therapeutic diphenylcyclopropenone sensitization with weekly scalp DPC. At each patch-test visit, blood was drawn before the patch test was applied. Patients were eligible if aged 18 to 70, diagnosed with alopecia and judged suitable for DPC therapy, and pregnant patients were excluded. Total RNA was extracted from unfractionated whole blood collected in Tempus Blood RNA tubes. Worth noting for this clonotype: The antigen it binds to is not known. There are no base qualities to consult, and no much larger clone falls within one base.

The germline V gene encodes CDR1 MDHEN and CDR2 SYDVKM. V sheds 5 bases and J sheds 5 bases, leaving 12 bases between their ends. Spanning cysteine to phenylalanine, the CDR3 consists of 14 amino acids. The kept DNA is CDR3 alone, 42 bases in frame from the first base. The protocol used for the library was RACE. Sequencing was carried out with a NextSeq 500. Library preparation attached unique molecular identifiers to individual cDNA molecules for quantitative, reproducible TCR counting. Both TCR alpha and TCR beta chains were sequenced from each blood RNA sample. The authors' analysis ran thus. A median of about 89,000 TCRs per sample was observed, with a range of about 23,224 to 690,600. The Decombinator software suite was used to annotate the V, J and CDR3 of the TCR reads. To make PS versus PT1 abundance plots, every sample was subsampled to the same number of TCRs (28,000). Expanded TCRs were defined as absent before sensitization and observed at least eight times at the 2-week time point. TCRdb ran its own pipeline on the public reads, namely fastp trimming at Q25 and MiXCR clone calling, and kept in-frame beta chains. CDR3 protein sequences are deduplicated, and each keeps its most common genes and DNA. These V and J calls originate from TCRdb's pipeline instead of the authors' own analysis. This sample holds roughly 380,000 distinct CDR3 sequences; about 6.3% were observed only once. The ten most abundant clones make up around 5.6% of the sample.

This receptor was taken from a young woman with alopecia areata. Some clones in this sample may be carry-over from other donors' samples. This sample comprised whole blood, obtained in connection with sensitization to the hapten diphenylcyclopropenone (DPC). In this chain, TRBV28 is recombined with TRBJ1-4; the D gene assignment is ambiguous. The nucleotide sequence reads as follows: TGTGCCAGCAGTATGGACTCGGGGAATGAAAAACTGTTTTTT. Translated, this is CASSMDSGNEKLFF.